One and the same sample provided the 21 T cell receptor beta chains below, sequenced in a study of T cells in localized non-small cell lung cancer. Clones were read by immunoSEQ multiplex PCR, and TCRdb kept only the in-frame ones, dropping some. Among tens of thousands of clones listed, roughly nine tenths were seen once. Sequencing was performed on peripheral blood mononuclear cells, taken before any cancer treatment. The source is a man aged 40 to 75 with stage III lung adenocarcinoma.

This chain connects TRBV11-1 to TRBJ1-1, with D maybe TRBD1 (5 bases). Germline V lookup: CDR1 SGHAT, CDR2 FQDESV (reference sequence). There are 15 residues in the CDR3. V dropped 3 bases and J dropped 0 bases, with 11 bases sitting between them. The CDR3 DNA is TGTGCCAGCAGCTTCTCCGGGACGATGAACACTGAAGCTTTCTTT. Translating gives CASSFSGTMNTEAFF.

This chain joins TRBV7-9 and TRBJ1-2; 7 bases match TRBD1. The CDR3 is made up of 15 amino acids. Trimming removed 5 bases from V and 0 bases from J; junction bases left unmatched: 6. Germline V gene data show CDR1 as SEHNR and CDR2 as FQNEAQ (reference sequence). The CDR3 reads CASSPGTAANYGYTF. DNA of the CDR3: TGTGCCAGCAGCCCGGGGACAGCAGCTAACTATGGCTACACCTTC.

This chain links TRBV7-9 with TRBJ1-2; 8 nucleotides agree with TRBD1. Germline V CDR1 and CDR2: SEHNR, FQNEAQ (reference sequence). The CDR3 extends over 15 amino acids. The V segment lost 5 bases and the J segment 0 bases; nucleotides outside the gene matches: 5. Here the CDR3 reads CASSTTGAANYGYTF. CDR3 nucleotides: TGTGCCAGCAGCACGACAGGGGCGGCTAACTATGGCTACACCTTC. The complete variable domain, with remaining parts taken from reference TRBV7-9 and TRBJ1-2, reads DTGVSQNPRHKITKRGQNVTFRCDPISEHNRLYWYRQTLGQGPEFLTYFQNEAQLEKSRLLSDRFSAERPKGSFSTLEIQRTEQGDSAMYLCASSTTGAANYGYTFGSGTRLTVV.

The gene calls are TRBV11-2 and TRBJ1-6; no reliable D call. The CDR3 runs to 17 residues. V was cut by 0 bases and J by 6 bases, with 15 bases left in between. Germline V gene sequence: CDR1 SGHAT, CDR2 FQNNGV. The CDR3 DNA sequence: TGTGCCAGCAGCTTAGATTTAGCCAATAGCTTTAATTCACCCCTCCACTTT. This gives the protein CASSLDLANSFNSPLHF.

V is TRBV27 and J is TRBJ2-2; 11 bases are a match to TRBD1. CDR1 is MNHEY, CDR2 SMNVEV, per germline (reference sequence). The CDR3 covers 15 residues. The trim removed 4 bases at V and 7 bases at J, leaving 5 bases unmatched. The CDR3 DNA is TGTGCCAGCAGTTCCTGGACAGGGGGCATCGGGGAGCTGTTTTTT. Translating gives CASSSWTGGIGELFF.

The chain links TRBV18 to TRBJ2-2; no definite D call. Trimming removed 1 base at V and 1 base at J, with 7 bases between. Germline V gene sequence: CDR1 KGHSH, CDR2 LQKENI. CDR3 length: 15 amino acids. The CDR3 coding sequence is TGTGCCAGCTCACCACGGCCAGGGAACACCGGGGAGCTGTTTTTT. This encodes CASSPRPGNTGELFF.

This chain uses TRBV7-2 with TRBJ2-1, with 10 bases identical to TRBD2. V lost 5 bases and J lost 0; bases outside the gene matches: 4. The CDR3 extends over 16 amino acids. Germline-derived CDR1 and CDR2 are SGHTA and FQGNSA. The CDR3 region has the DNA TGTGCCAGCAGCCCTTTAGCGGGAGGCTCCTACAATGAGCAGTTCTTC. Translation gives CASSPLAGGSYNEQFF.

This clone was counted between two and nine times. This chain connects TRBV7-2 to TRBJ2-3, with 9 bases fitting TRBD2. The CDR3 sequence is 15 residues long. Germline CDR1 reads SGHTA; CDR2 reads FQGNSA. V was pared by 6 bases and J by 3 bases, with 7 bases of the junction left unmatched. CDR3 sequence (DNA): TGTGCCAGCAGGGGGCTAGCGGGGCGGACAGATACGCAGTATTTT. Translating gives CASRGLAGRTDTQYF.

The J gene is TRBJ2-3, the V gene TRBV7-2; tentatively, D is TRBD1 or TRBD2 (5 bases each). This CDR3 contains 15 residues. The V gene's germline CDR1 is SGHTA and CDR2 FQGNSA. V lost 3 bases, J lost 3 bases, and 13 bases lay in between. The CDR3 region has the DNA TGTGCCAGCAGCTTTACGGGGCAAAGGACAGATACGCAGTATTTT. As protein: CASSFTGQRTDTQYF.

The chain employs TRBV6-5 and TRBJ2-2; D possibly corresponds to TRBD2 (5 bases). The length of the CDR3 is 11 residues. The V end lost 7 bases, the J end lost 9 bases, and 9 bases lay between the germline ends. CDR1 is MNHEY, CDR2 SVGAGI, per germline. The CDR3 is CASTDYRELFF. As DNA, the CDR3 is TGTGCCAGCACCGACTATAGGGAGCTGTTTTTT.

This chain uses TRBV21-1 with TRBJ2-3; the table's D call, TRBD2, has no DNA check behind it. TRBV21-1 is a pseudogene. This CDR3 has 15 amino acids. The DNA for the CDR3 is TGTGCCAGACCGTCACAGCGGGGGGGCACAGATACGCAGTATTTT. Translation gives CARPSQRGGTDTQYF.

V usage is TRBV19 and J usage is TRBJ2-3, with 9 nucleotides matching TRBD2. The CDR3 totals 15 residues. Germline assignment: CDR1 LNHDA and CDR2 SQIVND (reference sequence). Losses at the gene ends were 5 bases for V and 1 base for J; bases not matched to a gene: 4. This CDR3 reads CASSLIAGGTDTQYF. CDR3 coding DNA: TGTGCCAGTAGTCTCATAGCGGGGGGCACAGATACGCAGTATTTT.

The chain is built from TRBV10-3 and TRBJ1-5; TRBD1 is a possible D gene (6 bases). CDR1 and CDR2 from the germline V gene are ENHRY and SYGVKD. V lost 6 bases and J lost 4, with 13 bases in between. The CDR3 covers 14 residues. CDR3 nucleotides: TGTGCCATCAGAGGCGAGGGGGGGAATCAGCCCCAGCATTTT. Protein sequence: CAIRGEGGNQPQHF.

The CDR3 coding sequence is TGTGCCAGCAGCAAGAGCCCGGGACAGATGAATGAAAAACTGTTTTTT. This gives the protein CASSKSPGQMNEKLFF. The rearrangement joins TRBV7-3 to TRBJ1-4; 7 bases are shared with TRBD1. Per germline, CDR1 SGHTA and CDR2 FQGTGA. The V segment lost 5 bases and the J segment 5 bases; nucleotides outside the gene matches: 11. This CDR3 has 16 residues.

The gene calls are TRBV5-1 and TRBJ2-3, with unresolved D. The V end lost 1 base, the J end lost 0 bases, and 6 bases lay between the germline ends. The length of the CDR3 is 14 residues. CDR1 and CDR2 (germline): SGHRS, YFSETQ. The CDR3 nucleotides read TGCGCCAGCAGCTTGCAGATTAGCACAGATACGCAGTATTTT. This codes for CASSLQISTDTQYF.

The CDR3 DNA is TGTGCCTGGAGTATTCTGGGGGTACGGAGGGTGAACACTGAAGCTTTCTTT. It specifies CAWSILGVRRVNTEAFF. The chain uses TRBV30 and TRBJ1-1; maybe TRBD1 (5 bases). Trimming took 2 bases from V and 0 from J, leaving 19 bases between them. CDR3 length: 17 amino acids. Germline-derived CDR1 and CDR2 are GTSNPN and SVGIG (reference sequence).

This clone turned up a few times. The CDR3 DNA sequence: TGTGCCAGTTCCCCCGGGAGCTCCTATAATTCACCCCTCCACTTT. It encodes CASSPGSSYNSPLHF. The V gene is TRBV19, the J gene TRBJ1-6; D ambiguous. CDR3 length: 15 residues. The germline CDR1 and CDR2 sequences are LNHDA and SQIVND (reference sequence). Trimming stripped 8 bases from V and 0 bases from J, with 11 bases between. Full variable domain (remainder filled in from reference TRBV19 and TRBJ1-6): DGGITQSPKYLFRKEGQNVTLSCEQNLNHDAMYWYRQDPGQGLRLIYYSQIVNDFQKGDIAEGYSVSREKKESFPLTVTSAQKNPTAFYLCASSPGSSYNSPLHFGNGTRLTVT.

The chain has TRBV28 and TRBJ2-3; the match to TRBD1 covers 7 bases. Germline values: CDR1 MDHEN, CDR2 SYDVKM. V gave up 3 bases and J gave up 1 base; unmatched junction bases: 4. The CDR3 consists of 15 residues. CDR3 coding DNA: TGTGCCAGCAGTTTGCTAGGGGGCGGCACAGATACGCAGTATTTT. Translation: CASSLLGGGTDTQYF.

The J gene is TRBJ2-1, the V gene TRBV5-1; D is perhaps TRBD2 (6 bases). This CDR3 is built from 13 residues. Germline V gene lookup returns CDR1 SGHRS and CDR2 YFSETQ. The germline V and J ends were trimmed by 0 bases and 6 bases, with 7 bases remaining between them. The CDR3 DNA is TGCGCCAGCAGCTTGGCGGGGGTCAATGAGCAGTTCTTC. Its translation: CASSLAGVNEQFF. The full variable domain, its missing parts supplied by reference TRBV5-1 and TRBJ2-1, is KAGVTQTPRYLIKTRGQQVTLSCSPISGHRSVSWYQQTPGQGLQFLFEYFSETQRNKGNFPGRFSGRQFSNSRSEMNVSTLELGDSALYLCASSLAGVNEQFFGPGTRLTVL.

The CDR3 spells CATRSGQGAQETQYF. CDR3 nucleotide sequence: TGTGCCACGAGATCGGGACAGGGGGCCCAAGAGACCCAGTACTTC. The chain couples TRBV10-3 to TRBJ2-5; 12 nucleotides line up with TRBD1. The CDR3 is made up of 15 amino acids. Trimming at V came to 10 bases and at J to 1 base, leaving 7 bases not matched to a gene. The germline V gene encodes CDR1 ENHRY and CDR2 SYGVKD.

This sequence joins TRBV18 and TRBJ1-1; a weak D match, TRBD1 (5 bases). Looked up from germline, CDR1 is KGHSH and CDR2 is LQKENI. V was trimmed by 1 base and J by 6 bases, leaving 12 bases between them. CDR3 length: 14 amino acids. This CDR3 is CASSPQGPDSEAFF. For the CDR3, the DNA is TGTGCCAGCTCACCACAGGGGCCGGACTCTGAAGCTTTCTTT.